This TCR beta chain was obtained from a study of blood T cells in healthy people across ages. V was shortened by 0 bases and J by 0 bases, with 4 bases between the two germline ends. Germline CDR1 is SGHRS and CDR2 is YFSETQ. CDR3 length: 14 residues. Study-wide results and limits: As age increased, TCR beta diversity per million T cells fell in a roughly linear fashion. A strong correlation was found between TCR beta diversity and the percentage of naive T cells. The long-lived group displayed more naive CD4+ cells, plus higher diversity, than the aged donors did.

Every sample had a minimum of 6.5 million PBMCs isolated. A J-beta primer mix and a sample-barcoded 5' primer were used in a second PCR of about 7 to 12 cycles. TCRdb independently ran MiXCR on the 5' RACE reads; one entry per CDR3 protein. The repertoire holds approximately 800,000 distinct CDR3 sequences, more than 50% seen once, with roughly 26% in the top ten. Comment on this clonotype: The antigen is not known.

The sequencing input was blood. The J gene is TRBJ1-3, the V gene TRBV5-1; D call uncertain. The sequence was collected from a man in his forties in good health. The CDR3 DNA follows: TGCGCCAGCAGCTTGGGGAACTCTGGAAACACCATATATTTT. Translation gives CASSLGNSGNTIYF.